These 2 T cell receptor beta chains came from one sample sequenced in a study of blood T cell repertoires in COVID-19. Here immunoSEQ multiplex PCR was the method, and the copy in TCRdb shows in-frame clones only, minus some. The profile shows fewer than 65,000 clones, approximately 79% of them singletons. The sample consisted of peripheral blood. These TCRs come from a human donor in a cohort sampled during active COVID-19.

The genes are TRBV27 and TRBJ2-6, with D unclear. CDR3 length equals 13 residues. CDR1 MNHEY and CDR2 SMNVEV come from the germline V gene (reference sequence). With 7 bases removed from V and 0 bases from J, the gap between germline ends came to 4 bases. The CDR3 is CASTFSGANVLTF. The CDR3 coding sequence is TGTGCCAGCACCTTCTCTGGGGCCAACGTCCTGACTTTC.

This chain joins TRBV6-6 and TRBJ2-1; D may be TRBD2 (5 bases). The V end was cut by 7 bases, the J end by 2 bases, with 12 bases between. The CDR3 spans 14 residues. CDR1 is MNHNY, CDR2 SVGAGI, per germline (reference sequence). The CDR3 loop is CASNPTEAYNEQFF. In DNA form, the CDR3 reads TGTGCCAGCAACCCGACGGAGGCCTACAATGAGCAGTTCTTC.